Following are 3 T cell receptor beta chains from one sample sequenced in a study of neurological immune-mediated disorders. Each CDR3 protein is one row after TCRdb ran MiXCR on the 5' RACE reads. Among about 66,000 distinct CDR3 sequences listed, around 10% were seen once. Time point denoted: longitudinal time-point 2. Material for sequencing was PBMCs. The origin of the receptors is a man younger than 40 in good health.

This clonotype was seen many times. The chain employs TRBV7-2 and TRBJ2-5, with D perhaps TRBD1 (6 bases). The germline V and J ends were trimmed by 5 bases and 1 base, with 20 bases remaining between them. CDR3 length: 17 amino acids. Germline lookup yields CDR1 SGHTA and CDR2 FQGNSA. The CDR3 DNA reads TGTGCCAGCAGCCCACAGGGAAAATCGCTCGTCCAAGAGACCCAGTACTTC. Its protein product is CASSPQGKSLVQETQYF. The complete variable domain, with remaining parts taken from reference TRBV7-2 and TRBJ2-5, reads GAGVSQSPSNKVTEKGKDVELRCDPISGHTALYWYRQSLGQGLEFLIYFQGNSAPDKSGLPSDRFSAERTGGSVSTLTIQRTQQEDSAVYLCASSPQGKSLVQETQYFGPGTRLLVL.

In its sample, this clonotype was seen a few times. The chain carries TRBV28 and TRBJ2-5, with 13 bases fitting TRBD2. The CDR3 extends over 18 amino acids. The V and J ends lost 5 bases and 3 bases, in that order; junction bases with no gene match: 12. Germline V lookup: CDR1 MDHEN, CDR2 SYDVKM. DNA of the CDR3: TGTGCCAGCAGTAAATCAGGGGTGACTAGCGGGAGGAAAGAGACCCAGTACTTC. It translates to CASSKSGVTSGRKETQYF.

This clonotype was picked up a small number of times. This chain connects TRBV5-1 to TRBJ2-7; D is unclear. Germline V gene sequence: CDR1 SGHRS, CDR2 YFSETQ. CDR3 length: 15 amino acids. Trimming took off 3 bases at V and 2 bases at J, with 15 bases between the two ends. In DNA, the CDR3 is TGCGCCAGCAGCTCGGGCGTCGGCGGCACCTACGAGCAGTACTTC. This encodes CASSSGVGGTYEQYF.